This TCR beta chain came from a study of Ad26.COV2.S vaccination and SARS-CoV-2 variants. For the study at large: Intramuscularly, Ad26.COV2.S was given either once or twice, 56 days apart. Study-wide findings and caveats: Estimates derived from TCR breadth and depth analyses may have underestimated total T cell responses.

On this clone itself: Its specificity is unknown.

Treatment: 19 received Ad26.COV2.S at low or high dose, single or two shots; several received placebo; per-sample allocation not given. After the first vaccine or placebo injection, samples were drawn on day 63. A Boston donor was an adult aged 18-55 years. Expressing Wuhan-strain SARS-CoV-2 spike, an Ad26 vector served as the vaccine. The method was immunoSEQ multiplex PCR; TCRdb's version includes in-frame clones alone and lacks a portion of them. The table includes fewer than 600,000 clones, about 89% detected once. Germline V gene data show CDR1 as SGHKS and CDR2 as YYEKEE (reference sequence). The CDR3 has 15 amino acids. With 3 bases removed from V and 4 bases from J, the gap between germline ends came to 13 bases.

The V gene is TRBV5-5, the J gene TRBJ2-2, with D uncertain. This material consisted of peripheral blood, taken in a trial of Ad26.COV2.S vaccine versus placebo. The source of this sequence is a person between 18 and 65 years old who received the Ad26.COV2.S COVID-19 vaccine or a placebo. The CDR3 is CASSWRTQGTGELFF. DNA of the CDR3: TGTGCCAGCAGCTGGAGAACCCAAGGCACCGGGGAGCTGTTTTTT.